Listed below are T cell receptor beta chains from one sample, sequenced in a study of T cell responses to AZD1222 COVID-19 vaccine. Assay used: immunoSEQ multiplex PCR; TCRdb lists only in-frame clones, some missing. The sample holds 150,000 to 200,000 clones, nearly 95% seen once. This specimen consisted of peripheral blood, obtained on day 0 of AZD1222 vaccination. The receptors here all came from an adult in good health. Both conserved end residues are part of each CDR3. The D gene is left open where the match is weak. Expanded clones are given a class, and other clones once, few, many or no size at all.

j_call clone_size v_call d_call cdr3_nt cdr3_aa
TRBJ2-1 . TRBV3-1/TRBV3-2 TRBD2 TGTGCCAGCAGCGATCGACTAGCGGGAGCTCGGAATGAGCAGTTCTTC CASSDRLAGARNEQFF
TRBJ2-3 . TRBV9 . TGTGCCAGCAGCGTAGGGAACAGGGTAACAGATACGCAGTATTTT CASSVGNRVTDTQYF
TRBJ2-3 . TRBV4-1 TRBD2 TGCGCCAGCAGCCAAGCCTCCGGTAGCGGGAGGAACACAGATACGCAGTATTTT CASSQASGSGRNTDTQYF
TRBJ1-4 . TRBV5-1 TRBD1 TGCGCCAGCAGCCTCCCTGAGACAGGGCGAAGTGAAAAACTGTTTTTT CASSLPETGRSEKLFF
TRBJ2-7 . TRBV19 . TGTGCCAGTAGTGCCCGGGACGGATCCTACGAGCAGTACTTC CASSARDGSYEQYF
TRBJ2-5 . TRBV11-1 . TGTGCCAGCAGTCCGAACAGGGAAGAGACCCAGTACTTC CASSPNREETQYF
TRBJ2-7 . TRBV18 . TGTGCCAGCTCACCTGACAGTCTAAGGGAGCAGTACTTC CASSPDSLREQYF
TRBJ2-1 . TRBV11-1 . TGTGCCAGCAGCCCACAGGGCTATGAGCAGTTCTTC CASSPQGYEQFF
TRBJ1-2 . TRBV27 . TGTGCTTATTCCGGGGGCTACACCTTC CAYSGGYTF
TRBJ2-7 . TRBV7-9 TRBD1 TGTGCCAGCAGCTTACACAGGGGCTTTGAGGAGTACGAGCAGTACTTC CASSLHRGFEEYEQYF
TRBJ1-5 . TRBV5-4 TRBD1 TGTGCCAGCAGCTTGGGACCTTCGGGGACAGGCAATCAGCCCCAGCATTTT CASSLGPSGTGNQPQHF
TRBJ2-1 . TRBV5-4 TRBD1 TGTGCCAGCAGCTCAGGACAGGGGTCATACAATGAGCAGTTCTTC CASSSGQGSYNEQFF
TRBJ2-1 . TRBV28 TRBD2 TGTGCCAGCAGTTTAGGGACTACCAGCTCCTACAATGAGCAGTTCTTC CASSLGTTSSYNEQFF
TRBJ2-7 once TRBV3-1/TRBV3-2 TRBD2 TGTGCCAGCAGCGTCACTAGCGGGGCGAGCTCCTACGAGCAGTACTTC CASSVTSGASSYEQYF
TRBJ2-7 . TRBV28 . TGTGCCAGCGGGGACTACGAGGGGGATCAGTACTTC CASGDYEGDQYF
TRBJ2-1 . TRBV7-3 . TGTGCCAGCAGCCCATCGGGGACTGGATACAATGAGCAGTTCTTC CASSPSGTGYNEQFF
TRBJ2-7 . TRBV7-2 TRBD2 TGTGCCAGCAGCTCCACGTGGACTAGCGGTCCCTACGAGCAGTACTTC CASSSTWTSGPYEQYF
TRBJ2-1 . TRBV6-5 . TGTGCCAGCAAGGGGGATCAGGGCAATGAGCAGTTCTTC CASKGDQGNEQFF
TRBJ2-3 . TRBV24-1 . TGTGCCACCAGTGACCCCCCAACAGATACGCAGTATTTT CATSDPPTDTQYF
TRBJ2-3 . TRBV5-4 . TGTGCCAGCAGGGACGGCAAAAGCACAGATACGCAGTATTTT CASRDGKSTDTQYF
TRBJ1-2 . TRBV18 . TGTGCCAGCTCACCACCGAGGACAGAGCCCTCGTATGGCTACACCTTC CASSPPRTEPSYGYTF
TRBJ2-6 . TRBV27 . TGTGCCAGCAGTTTAGGATCTGGGGCCAACGTCCTGACTTTC CASSLGSGANVLTF
TRBJ1-1 . TRBV9 TRBD1 TGTGCCAGCAGCGCCGCAGGGGGGATTGAAGCTTTCTTT CASSAAGGIEAFF
TRBJ2-2 . TRBV6-5 . TGTGCCAGCAGTTACAGGGCGGCAGGCACCGGGGAGCTGTTTTTT CASSYRAAGTGELFF
TRBJ2-1 . TRBV14 . TGTGCCAGCAGCCAAGAAAACAGGAATGAGCAGTTCTTC CASSQENRNEQFF
TRBJ2-4 . TRBV11-3 . TGTGCCAGCAGCTTGGGGGTTTCGGCCCAAAACATTCAGTACTTC CASSLGVSAQNIQYF
TRBJ1-2 . TRBV4-2 . TGTGCCAGCAGCCAAGATTTGGGACAACAAAACTATGGCTACACCTTC CASSQDLGQQNYGYTF
TRBJ2-1 . TRBV3-1/TRBV3-2 TRBD2 TGTGCCAGCAGCTTAAGCGGGAGGTGGAATGAGCAGTTCTTC CASSLSGRWNEQFF
TRBJ1-2 . TRBV2 . TGTGCCAGCAAGGAAGCTCACTATGGCTACACCTTC CASKEAHYGYTF